This T cell receptor (beta chain) was identified during a study of early T cells in non-severe SARS-CoV-2 infection. The V and J ends lost 6 bases and 5 bases respectively, with 15 bases between them. The CDR3 covers 14 residues. Germline V gene data show CDR1 as MDHEN and CDR2 as SYDVKM. TCRdb analysed the 5' RACE reads with MiXCR anew, one entry per CDR3 protein. Of more than 45,000 distinct CDR3 sequences listed, about 6.2% were seen once; the top ten hold under 8%. There are a few counts of this clonotype. The V call is TRBV28, the J call TRBJ2-3, with a weak D call TRBD2 (6 bases). Sequencing used whole blood, obtained at baseline. This clonotype was sampled from an adult who was a healthcare worker with PCR-confirmed SARS-CoV-2 infection or an uninfected control (not recorded which). CDR3 DNA: TGTGCCAGCAGAGGAGCGGGCGGGGTAGATACGCAGTATTTT. This encodes CASRGAGGVDTQYF.